This T cell receptor (beta chain) came from a study of human T cells and chemical hapten exposure. V lost 3 bases, J lost 10 bases, and 6 bases stayed unmatched. CDR3 length: 14 residues. The germline V gene encodes CDR1 KGHDR and CDR2 SFDVKD. The time point here: patch test 1, 2 weeks after DPC sensitization. Indicated treatment: therapeutic diphenylcyclopropenone sensitization with weekly scalp DPC. TCRdb called the RACE reads again in MiXCR, with one record for every CDR3 protein. Of 350,000 or so distinct CDR3 sequences listed, around 7% were seen once; the top ten hold roughly 8%. The sample consisted of whole blood, taken in connection with sensitization to the hapten diphenylcyclopropenone (DPC). The chain recombines TRBV24-1 with TRBJ1-4, with 8 bases matching TRBD1. This receptor was obtained from a woman between 18 and 29 years old with alopecia areata. Some clones in this sample may be carry-over from other donors' samples. CDR3 coding DNA: TGTGCCACCAGTGATCCGGGACAGGAGGGAAAACTGTTTTTT. It yields the protein CATSDPGQEGKLFF.